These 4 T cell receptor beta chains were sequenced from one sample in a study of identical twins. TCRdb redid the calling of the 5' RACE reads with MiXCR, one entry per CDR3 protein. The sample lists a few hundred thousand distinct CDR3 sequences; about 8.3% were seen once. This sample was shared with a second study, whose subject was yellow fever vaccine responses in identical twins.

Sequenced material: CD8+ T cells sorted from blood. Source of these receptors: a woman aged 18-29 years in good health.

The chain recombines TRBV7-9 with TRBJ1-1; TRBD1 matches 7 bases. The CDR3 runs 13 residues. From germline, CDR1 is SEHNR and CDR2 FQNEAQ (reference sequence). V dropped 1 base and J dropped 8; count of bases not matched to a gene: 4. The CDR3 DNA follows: TGTGCCAGCAGCTTAGTAGCGACAGGGGAAGCTTTCTTT. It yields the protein CASSLVATGEAFF.

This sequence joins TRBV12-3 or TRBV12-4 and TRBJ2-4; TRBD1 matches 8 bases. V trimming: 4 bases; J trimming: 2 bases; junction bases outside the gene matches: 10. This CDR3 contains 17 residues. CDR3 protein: CASSSGWTGRSKNIQYF. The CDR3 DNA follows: TGTGCCAGCAGTTCCGGGTGGACAGGGAGGTCCAAAAACATTCAGTACTTC.

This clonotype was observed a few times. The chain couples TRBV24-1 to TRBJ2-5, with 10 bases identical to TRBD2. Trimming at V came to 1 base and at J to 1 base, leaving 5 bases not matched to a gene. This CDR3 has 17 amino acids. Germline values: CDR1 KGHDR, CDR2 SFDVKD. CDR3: CATSDFTSGTSQETQYF. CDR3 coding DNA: TGTGCCACCAGTGATTTTACTAGCGGGACGTCCCAAGAGACCCAGTACTTC.

CDR3 in DNA: TGCAGTGCTAGAGATGTGCGGGGGGAGACAGATACGCAGTATTTT. This codes for CSARDVRGETDTQYF. The gene calls are TRBV20-1 and TRBJ2-3, with TRBD2 matching over 8 bases. This CDR3 region has 15 residues. The trim removed 0 bases at V and 3 bases at J, leaving 5 bases unmatched. Per germline, CDR1 DFQATT and CDR2 SNEGSKA (reference sequence).